This TCR beta chain was identified during a study of control samples from healthy donors and cancer patients. Profiling relied on immunoSEQ multiplex PCR, and the TCRdb table lists in-frame clones only, not all of them. The table has 110,000 to 150,000 clones, roughly 92% seen once. From germline, CDR1 is MDHEN and CDR2 SYDVKM. This CDR3 region has 15 residues. V gave up 3 bases and J gave up 1 base, with 12 bases separating them. Sequencing used blood. This TCR was sampled from a young man in good health. The J gene is TRBJ1-2, the V gene TRBV28; D is perhaps TRBD1 (5 bases). Here the CDR3 DNA reads TGTGCCAGCAGTTTCAGTGGGACGGGTAACTATGGCTACACCTTC. Encoded protein: CASSFSGTGNYGYTF.